These 4 T cell receptor beta chains were sequenced from one sample in a study of blood T cell repertoires in COVID-19. Assay: immunoSEQ multiplex PCR; the TCRdb copy retains only in-frame clones and omits some. The sample has almost 500,000 clones; roughly nine tenths are singletons. Specimen: PBMCs or T cells enriched from blood (not recorded which). The receptors derive from a woman aged 55-70 years who had recovered from COVID-19.

The rearrangement joins TRBV2 to TRBJ1-1; D gene unclear. V shed 6 bases and J shed 2 bases, with 22 bases lying between them. This CDR3 contains 17 residues. Germline V gives CDR1 SNHLY, CDR2 FYNNEI. The CDR3 here is CASRGGKGTSFNTEAFF. The CDR3 DNA reads TGTGCCAGCAGGGGAGGGAAGGGTACGTCGTTTAACACTGAAGCTTTCTTT.

This clone was detected once. The J gene is TRBJ2-3, the V gene TRBV6-1, with 12 bases identical to TRBD2. This CDR3 comprises 19 residues. From germline, CDR1 is MNHNS and CDR2 SASEGT. Losses at the gene ends were 4 bases for V and 6 bases for J; bases not matched to a gene: 17. CDR3 loop: CASSATSGGVQGPRDTQYF. The CDR3 bases are TGTGCCAGCAGTGCGACTAGCGGGGGTGTCCAGGGACCCCGTGATACGCAGTATTTT.

The V and J genes are TRBV2 and TRBJ1-3, with TRBD1 identical over 10 bases. With V trimmed by 5 bases and J by 8 bases, 9 bases remained unmatched. CDR3 length: 15 residues. Germline lookup yields CDR1 SNHLY and CDR2 FYNNEI. The CDR3, as DNA: TGTGCCAGCAGTCCGGCGACAGGGACAGGGGACACCATATATTTT. Its translation is CASSPATGTGDTIYF.

This sequence joins TRBV10-3 and TRBJ2-3; D is possibly TRBD2 (5 bases). Between the trimmed V and J ends, which lost 2 bases and 1 base, there was a span of 7 bases. The CDR3 sequence is 14 residues long. CDR1 ENHRY and CDR2 SYGVKD come from the germline V gene. CDR3 loop: CAISETSGTDTQYF. CDR3 nucleotides: TGTGCCATCAGTGAGACTAGTGGCACAGATACGCAGTATTTT.